This TCR beta chain was obtained from a study of control samples from healthy donors and cancer patients. Germline V lookup: CDR1 LGHDT, CDR2 YNNKEL (reference sequence). This CDR3 region has 15 residues. Notes on this clone: Germline is not matched at one junction end, which may reflect a read error.

The table came from immunoSEQ multiplex PCR; TCRdb's copy has only in-frame clones and leaves some out. Of roughly 150,000 clones in the sample, about 90% were seen once. The sequence derives from a woman aged 25-40 years in good health. The J gene is TRBJ2-7, the V gene TRBV3-1 (or the pseudogene TRBV3-2); TRBD1 agrees at 10 bases. The source material was blood. This CDR3 reads CASSFRDRGSSEQYF. The CDR3 coding sequence is TGTGCCAGCAGCTTTCGGGACAGGGGTTCCTCCGAGCAGTACTTC.